Following are 5 T cell receptor beta chains from one sample sequenced in a study of OX40 agonist ivuxolimab in advanced cancers. Library construction relied on the immunoSEQ multiplex PCR assay. TCRdb limited this immuneACCESS table to in-frame rearrangements with V and J called. A share of clones is missing; checked studies link under half to unresolved V genes, and the rest is unexplained. The table for this sample lists about 84,000 clones; around 84% of them were counted only once. Around 2.7% of the sample is held by the ten biggest clonotypes. Material: CD4+ or CD8+ T cells sorted from blood, obtained in a trial of the OX40 agonist ivuxolimab. The receptor set was obtained from an adult with an advanced solid tumor such as melanoma, head and neck, liver or kidney cancer.

The genes are TRBV28 and TRBJ1-1, with 7 bases that match TRBD1. CDR3 length equals 15 residues. The V gene end was trimmed by 5 bases and the J gene end by 7 bases; junction bases not matched to a gene: 13. Per germline, CDR1 MDHEN and CDR2 SYDVKM. The CDR3 region has the DNA TGTGCCAGCAGTCGAAGGACAGGCGGGGTGGGTGAAGCTTTCTTT. Translation gives CASSRRTGGVGEAFF.

CDR3 in DNA: TGTGCCAGCTCCCTAAAGCCGACAGGGGGCGATTATAGCAATCAGCCCCAGCATTTT. This translates into CASSLKPTGGDYSNQPQHF. The J gene is TRBJ1-5, the V gene TRBV18; 10 bases are a match to TRBD1. The V and J ends lost 6 bases and 0 bases, in that order; junction bases with no gene match: 14. The germline V gene encodes CDR1 KGHSH and CDR2 LQKENI. The CDR3 spans 19 residues.

In its sample, this clone was seen once. V and J are TRBV6-1 and TRBJ1-5; no clear D gene. Germline loops: CDR1 MNHNS, CDR2 SASEGT. V was clipped by 4 bases and J by 3 bases, with 7 bases between them. The CDR3 consists of 13 residues. The DNA of the CDR3 is TGTGCCAGCAGTGGGTCCTTCAATCAGCCCCAGCATTTT. Encoded protein: CASSGSFNQPQHF.

The rearrangement links TRBV7-8 to TRBJ2-3; D is possibly TRBD1 or TRBD2 (5 bases each). The CDR3 loop spans 12 amino acids. Trimming removed 8 bases at V and 7 bases at J, with 13 bases between. Per germline, CDR1 SGHVS and CDR2 FQNEAQ. DNA for the CDR3: TGTGCCAGCGGGGGTAGCTTGAATACGCAGTATTTT. Translation gives CASGGSLNTQYF.

The chain has TRBV4-2 and TRBJ2-1, with 12 bases identical to TRBD2. CDR3 length: 16 amino acids. Losses at the gene ends were 2 bases for V and 6 bases for J; bases not matched to a gene: 5. Germline V gives CDR1 LGHNA, CDR2 YNFKEQ. The CDR3: CASSQQLAGGINEQFF. In DNA, the CDR3 is TGTGCCAGCAGCCAACAACTAGCGGGGGGAATCAATGAGCAGTTCTTC.